One sample yielded the 32 T cell receptor beta chains listed below, sequenced in a study of monozygotic twins with inflammatory bowel disease (dated by TCRdb to the late 2010s). Receptor libraries were prepared by 5' RACE. The run used an Illumina HiSeq 2500. After reprocessing by TCRdb, each CDR3 protein sequence is one entry, and no DNA is given. The sample has about 450,000 distinct CDR3 sequences on record. Clones ranked in the top ten supply more than 2% of the sample. Sequencing input: blood. The source is a human donor with ulcerative colitis or Crohn's disease, or a healthy co-twin of an affected twin (not recorded which).

The gene calls are TRBV3-1 and TRBJ2-1; TCRdb reports TRBD2, a call that lacks DNA to check it against. The CDR3 has 16 residues. The V gene's germline CDR1 is LGHDT and CDR2 YNNKEL (reference sequence). Here the CDR3 reads CASSQDEAGGLNEQFF.

The rearrangement joins TRBV19 to TRBJ2-2; the TCRdb call, TRBD1, lacks DNA for checking. The CDR3 is 20 amino acids. Germline CDR1 reads LNHDA; CDR2 reads SQIVND (reference sequence). This CDR3 reads CASSIGGVVGPLINTGELFF.

This chain joins TRBV12-3 or TRBV12-4 and TRBJ1-4; TCRdb returns TRBD1, unconfirmable since there is no DNA. The CDR3 extends over 14 amino acids. The CDR3 protein is CASSRTGGFEKLFF.

Here the CDR3 reads CASSTTSGGALDTQYF. V is TRBV12-3 or TRBV12-4 and J is TRBJ2-3; TCRdb's D call, TRBD2, is unchecked because there is no DNA. The CDR3 is 16 residues long.

The chain is built from TRBV6-5 and TRBJ1-3. The CDR3 contains 13 residues. The germline V gene encodes CDR1 MNHEY and CDR2 SVGAGI. CDR3 sequence reads: CASRLDSGNTIYF.

The chain links TRBV28 to TRBJ2-7; TCRdb proposes TRBD1, but this gene call is untestable without DNA. The V gene's germline CDR1 is MDHEN and CDR2 SYDVKM. This CDR3 contains 15 residues. The CDR3 sequence is CASSLYNQGAYEQYF.

The genes are TRBV19 and TRBJ1-1. Per the germline V gene, CDR1 is LNHDA and CDR2 is SQIVND (reference sequence). The CDR3 covers 13 residues. The CDR3: CDSSIFVNTEAFF.

The genes are TRBV29-1 and TRBJ1-2; with no DNA, the TCRdb D assignment of TRBD1 cannot be verified. The CDR3 runs to 14 residues. CDR1 SQVTM and CDR2 ANQGSEA come from the germline V gene. CDR3: CSVEARERNAGYTF.

This chain connects TRBV5-4 to TRBJ2-1; the TRBD2 assignment by TCRdb is unverifiable without DNA. Germline CDR1 and CDR2: SGHNT and YYREEE (reference sequence). The CDR3 is 16 residues long. CDR3 region: CASSFHTSGKYNEQFF.

J is TRBJ2-4 and V is TRBV29-1; the D call from TCRdb, TRBD1, cannot be confirmed without DNA. This CDR3 has 11 residues. Germline V lookup: CDR1 SQVTM, CDR2 ANQGSEA. The CDR3 reads CSVDPGTMEYF.

This chain links TRBV18 with TRBJ1-4. This CDR3 comprises 15 residues. CDR1 and CDR2 from the germline V gene are KGHSH and LQKENI. The CDR3 protein is CASSPPSGGYEKLFF.

V and J are TRBV7-9 and TRBJ1-4; TCRdb selects TRBD1, and the lack of DNA leaves this call unchecked. Germline V lookup: CDR1 SEHNR, CDR2 FQNEAQ (reference sequence). The length of the CDR3 is 15 residues. CDR3 in amino acids: CASSLVGGLNEKLFF.

The chain joins TRBV12-3 or TRBV12-4 to TRBJ2-1; the D gene TCRdb calls, TRBD1, cannot be checked with no DNA. The CDR3 sequence is 15 residues long. The CDR3 is CASTPARSGYNEQFF.

This chain connects TRBV6-5 to TRBJ2-3; the D call of TRBD1 rests on TCRdb alone, since no DNA is present to check it. This CDR3 region has 17 residues. Germline V lookup: CDR1 MNHEY, CDR2 SVGAGI. The CDR3 reads CASSYARDTRSTDTQYF.

V usage is TRBV5-5 and J usage is TRBJ1-3. The length of the CDR3 is 15 residues. Germline V gene lookup returns CDR1 SGHKS and CDR2 YYEKEE (reference sequence). CDR3 sequence reads: CASSWALLDGNTIYF.

This sequence joins TRBV6-5 and TRBJ1-2. This CDR3 has 12 residues. Germline values: CDR1 MNHEY, CDR2 SVGAGI. The CDR3 spells CACFSEIYGYTF.

This chain links TRBV12-3 or TRBV12-4 with TRBJ1-1; the D call from TCRdb, TRBD1, cannot be confirmed without DNA. The CDR3 extends over 11 amino acids. CDR3 region: CASTLKGPAFF.

CDR3 protein: CASSLSFGMGETQYF. The V gene is TRBV11-2, the J gene TRBJ2-5. Germline V lookup: CDR1 SGHAT, CDR2 FQNNGV. There are 15 residues in the CDR3.

J is TRBJ1-5 and V is TRBV5-6; as DNA is missing, the TRBD1 call by TCRdb cannot be tested. The CDR3 length is 15 residues. Germline V lookup: CDR1 SGHDT, CDR2 YYEEEE. The CDR3 loop reads CASSLSGGNNQPQHF.

This chain connects TRBV6-2 or TRBV6-3 to TRBJ2-1; the TCRdb D gene call, TRBD2, has no DNA to confirm it. Germline loops: CDR1 MNHEY, CDR2 SVGEGT. The CDR3 length is 15 residues. CDR3 sequence reads: CASRGLAGDYNEQFF.

The rearrangement uses TRBV9 and TRBJ1-1; the TCRdb call, TRBD1, lacks DNA for checking. Germline V gene sequence: CDR1 SGDLS, CDR2 YYNGEE. CDR3 length: 16 residues. CDR3 sequence: CASSSFSPGSKEEAFF.

CDR3 protein: CASTTLSGSSTDTQYF. The chain is built from TRBV28 and TRBJ2-3; the TCRdb D gene call, TRBD2, has no DNA to confirm it. Germline V gives CDR1 MDHEN, CDR2 SYDVKM. The length of the CDR3 is 16 residues.

V usage is TRBV6-1 and J usage is TRBJ2-3; TCRdb picks TRBD2, but there is no DNA to check that call. The germline V gene has CDR1 MNHNS and CDR2 SASEGT. The CDR3 extends over 15 amino acids. CDR3 in amino acids: CASARTSGISDTQYF.

The genes are TRBV19 and TRBJ2-2; TCRdb gives TRBD1 as the D gene, but with no DNA this cannot be confirmed. The CDR3 length is 14 residues. The germline gives CDR1 LNHDA, CDR2 SQIVND (reference sequence). The CDR3 loop is CASSTGGRTGELFF.

The J gene is TRBJ1-3, the V gene TRBV30. Germline V CDR1 and CDR2: GTSNPN, SVGIG (reference sequence). This CDR3 is 13 amino acids long. CDR3 loop: CAWTLSSGNTIYF. Filled out from reference TRBV30 and TRBJ1-3, the complete variable domain reads SQTIHQWPATLVQPVGSPLSLECTVEGTSNPNLYWYRQAAGRGLQLLFYSVGIGQISSEVPQNLSASRPQDRQFILSSKKLLLSDSGFYLCAWTLSSGNTIYFGEGSWLTVV.

V gene TRBV5-1 combines with J gene TRBJ1-1; TCRdb reports TRBD1, a call that lacks DNA to check it against. The V gene's germline CDR1 is SGHRS and CDR2 YFSETQ. This CDR3 is 15 amino acids long. CDR3 region: CASSPAAGGNTEAFF.

The chain employs TRBV7-9 and TRBJ2-3; lacking DNA, the TRBD1 call made by TCRdb goes unchecked. Germline V gene data show CDR1 as SEHNR and CDR2 as FQNEAQ (reference sequence). This CDR3 region has 16 residues. The chain's CDR3 is CASSLASGTSADTQYF. The whole variable domain, remainder taken from reference TRBV7-9 and TRBJ2-3, is DTGVSQNPRHKITKRGQNVTFRCDPISEHNRLYWYRQTLGQGPEFLTYFQNEAQLEKSRLLSDRFSAERPKGSFSTLEIQRTEQGDSAMYLCASSLASGTSADTQYFGPGTRLTVL.

The rearrangement uses TRBV6-6 and TRBJ1-5. CDR3 length: 13 residues. The germline V gene has CDR1 MNHNY and CDR2 SVGAGI (reference sequence). CDR3 residues: CASRGESNQPQHF.

The chain joins TRBV6-1 to TRBJ2-1; there is no DNA to check the TCRdb D call of TRBD2. Germline CDR1 MNHNS, CDR2 SASEGT. The CDR3 runs 14 residues. The CDR3 loop reads CASKAGEAYNEQFF.

The V call is TRBV18, the J call TRBJ2-1; the D gene TCRdb calls, TRBD1, cannot be checked with no DNA. Germline CDR1 and CDR2: KGHSH and LQKENI. This CDR3 contains 12 residues. The CDR3 loop reads CASGGIYNEQFF.

This rearrangement joins TRBV6-1 to TRBJ1-1; the D call from TCRdb, TRBD1, cannot be confirmed without DNA. The germline V gene has CDR1 MNHNS and CDR2 SASEGT. The CDR3 consists of 17 residues. The CDR3 protein is CASSDPGTAFPNTEAFF.

The chain is built from TRBV19 and TRBJ2-7; the TRBD2 assignment by TCRdb is unverifiable without DNA. The CDR3 spans 15 residues. CDR1 LNHDA and CDR2 SQIVND come from the germline V gene (reference sequence). CDR3 region: CASSILAASKNEQYF.